This T cell receptor beta chain came from a study of radiotherapy plus CTLA-4 blockade in lung cancer. Sequencing was performed with immunoSEQ multiplex PCR; in TCRdb, only in-frame clones are kept and a portion is missing. Among about 98,000 clones listed, about 81% were seen once. Turning to this clone: Its antigen is undetermined.

The study, taken as a whole, reports: Clones of tumor-derived TCRs expanded in blood after radiotherapy plus ipilimumab.

The CDR3 sequence is 16 residues long. CDR1 and CDR2 (germline): MNHNY, SVGAGI (reference sequence). Trimming removed 5 bases from V and 6 bases from J; junction bases left unmatched: 16. Those patients who had chemo-refractory metastatic non-small-cell lung cancer were given focal radiation along with CTLA-4 blockade through ipilimumab. This material consisted of peripheral blood, taken from a patient treated with radiotherapy plus ipilimumab. The V and J genes are TRBV6-6 and TRBJ2-7; 7 bases are shared with TRBD1. The clonotype originates from a human donor with non-small cell lung cancer who had a partial response to radiotherapy plus ipilimumab. CDR3 protein: CASSLSPILQGVEQYF. As DNA, the CDR3 is TGTGCCAGCAGTCTCTCTCCCATTCTGCAGGGGGTCGAGCAGTACTTC.